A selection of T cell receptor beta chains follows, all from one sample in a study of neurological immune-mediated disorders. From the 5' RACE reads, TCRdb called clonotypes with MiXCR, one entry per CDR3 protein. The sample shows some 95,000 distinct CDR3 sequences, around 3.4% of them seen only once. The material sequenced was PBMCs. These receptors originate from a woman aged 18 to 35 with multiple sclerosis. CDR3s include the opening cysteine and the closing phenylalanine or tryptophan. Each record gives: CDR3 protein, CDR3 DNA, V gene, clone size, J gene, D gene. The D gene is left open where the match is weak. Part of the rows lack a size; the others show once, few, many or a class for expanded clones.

CDR3 protein: CASSVVADSYNEQFF
CDR3 DNA: TGTGCCAGCAGCGTTGTTGCGGACTCCTACAATGAGCAGTTCTTC
V gene: TRBV9
clone size: many
J gene: TRBJ2-1
D gene: NA

CDR3 protein: CASSYGGSVYEQYF
CDR3 DNA: TGTGCCAGCAGTTACGGGGGAAGTGTCTACGAGCAGTACTTC
V gene: TRBV6-2/TRBV6-3
clone size: many
J gene: TRBJ2-7
D gene: NA

CDR3 protein: CASSTDGRTEAFF
CDR3 DNA: TGTGCCAGCAGCACAGACGGGCGGACTGAAGCTTTCTTT
V gene: TRBV12-3/TRBV12-4
clone size: many
J gene: TRBJ1-1
D gene: NA

CDR3 protein: CASGLNPQETQYF
CDR3 DNA: TGCGCCAGCGGACTAAATCCTCAAGAGACCCAGTACTTC
V gene: TRBV10-2
clone size: many
J gene: TRBJ2-5
D gene: NA

CDR3 protein: CASSQPGTTRGNEQFF
CDR3 DNA: TGCGCCAGCAGCCAACCCGGGACTACCCGAGGCAATGAGCAGTTCTTC
V gene: TRBV4-1
clone size: few
J gene: TRBJ2-1
D gene: TRBD2

CDR3 protein: CASMGSYQPQHF
CDR3 DNA: TGTGCCAGTATGGGGAGTTACCAGCCCCAGCATTTT
V gene: TRBV19
clone size: NA
J gene: TRBJ1-5
D gene: NA

CDR3 protein: CASSEPGAADTQYF
CDR3 DNA: TGCGCCAGCAGTGAGCCGGGGGCGGCAGATACGCAGTATTTT
V gene: TRBV10-2
clone size: many
J gene: TRBJ2-3
D gene: NA

CDR3 protein: CSASRGIQYF
CDR3 DNA: TGCAGTGCTAGCCGGGGCATTCAGTACTTC
V gene: TRBV20-1
clone size: many
J gene: TRBJ2-4
D gene: NA

CDR3 protein: CASSLFPHAARTGTYEQYF
CDR3 DNA: TGCGCCAGCAGCTTGTTCCCGCATGCCGCCAGGACAGGGACCTACGAGCAGTACTTC
V gene: TRBV5-1
clone size: NA
J gene: TRBJ2-7
D gene: TRBD1

CDR3 protein: CASSYSAGSPGIYEQYF
CDR3 DNA: TGTGCCAGCAGTTACTCGGCCGGGTCCCCGGGGATTTACGAGCAGTACTTC
V gene: TRBV6-5
clone size: many
J gene: TRBJ2-7
D gene: NA

CDR3 protein: CATSRDGSSRGESGELFF
CDR3 DNA: TGTGCCACCAGCAGAGATGGAAGTTCGAGGGGAGAGAGCGGGGAGCTGTTTTTT
V gene: TRBV15
clone size: few
J gene: TRBJ2-2
D gene: NA

CDR3 protein: CSATGAGNEQFF
CDR3 DNA: TGCAGTGCAACCGGGGCAGGGAATGAGCAGTTCTTC
V gene: TRBV20-1
clone size: many
J gene: TRBJ2-1
D gene: NA

CDR3 protein: CSASFAGPLYEQYF
CDR3 DNA: TGCAGTGCTAGTTTTGCCGGACCGCTCTACGAGCAGTACTTC
V gene: TRBV20-1
clone size: many
J gene: TRBJ2-7
D gene: NA

CDR3 protein: CASSQVDIENTEAFF
CDR3 DNA: TGCGCCAGCAGCCAAGTCGATATAGAGAACACTGAAGCTTTCTTT
V gene: TRBV4-3
clone size: NA
J gene: TRBJ1-1
D gene: NA

CDR3 protein: CASSSMGKTYEQYF
CDR3 DNA: TGTGCCAGCAGTTCAATGGGCAAGACCTACGAGCAGTACTTC
V gene: TRBV12-3/TRBV12-4
clone size: NA
J gene: TRBJ2-7
D gene: NA

CDR3 protein: CASSSDVGSAFF
CDR3 DNA: TGTGCCAGCAGTTCTGACGTGGGTTCAGCTTTCTTT
V gene: TRBV7-9
clone size: many
J gene: TRBJ1-1
D gene: NA

CDR3 protein: CASSLWVGTDTQYF
CDR3 DNA: TGTGCCAGTAGCCTATGGGTCGGCACAGATACGCAGTATTTT
V gene: TRBV19
clone size: many
J gene: TRBJ2-3
D gene: NA

CDR3 protein: CASSAVGGRTVDYEQYF
CDR3 DNA: TGTGCCAGCAGCGCGGTAGGTGGTCGGACAGTAGACTACGAGCAGTACTTC
V gene: TRBV28
clone size: NA
J gene: TRBJ2-7
D gene: NA

CDR3 protein: CASSLRGTGVGTEAFF
CDR3 DNA: TGCGCCAGCAGCTTGAGGGGGACAGGCGTGGGCACTGAAGCTTTCTTT
V gene: TRBV5-1
clone size: few
J gene: TRBJ1-1
D gene: TRBD1

CDR3 protein: CASSPTALNTEAFF
CDR3 DNA: TGTGCCAGCTCACCGACAGCCCTTAACACTGAAGCTTTCTTT
V gene: TRBV18
clone size: many
J gene: TRBJ1-1
D gene: NA

CDR3 protein: CASSLRGGSPDEQYF
CDR3 DNA: TGTGCCAGCAGCTTAAGAGGAGGCTCTCCCGACGAGCAGTACTTC
V gene: TRBV7-2
clone size: many
J gene: TRBJ2-7
D gene: NA

CDR3 protein: CASSSKPPGFSETQYF
CDR3 DNA: TGTGCCAGCAGTTCCAAACCGCCTGGATTTAGTGAGACCCAGTACTTC
V gene: TRBV12-3/TRBV12-4
clone size: many
J gene: TRBJ2-5
D gene: NA

CDR3 protein: CATSRNNEQFF
CDR3 DNA: TGTGCCACCAGCAGGAACAATGAGCAGTTCTTC
V gene: TRBV15
clone size: many
J gene: TRBJ2-1
D gene: NA

CDR3 protein: CASRTSGTGNTIYF
CDR3 DNA: TGTGCCAGCAGAACCTCCGGGACGGGAAACACCATATATTTT
V gene: TRBV6-2/TRBV6-3
clone size: many
J gene: TRBJ1-3
D gene: NA

CDR3 protein: CASRKLEITDTQYF
CDR3 DNA: TGTGCCAGCAGGAAACTTGAAATCACAGATACGCAGTATTTT
V gene: TRBV12-3/TRBV12-4
clone size: many
J gene: TRBJ2-3
D gene: NA

CDR3 protein: CASSSTTSAETQYF
CDR3 DNA: TGTGCCAGCAGCTCAACGACTAGTGCAGAGACCCAGTACTTC
V gene: TRBV7-9
clone size: many
J gene: TRBJ2-5
D gene: NA

CDR3 protein: CASRAWENPRDQPQHF
CDR3 DNA: TGTGCCAGCAGGGCCTGGGAAAACCCGAGAGATCAGCCCCAGCATTTT
V gene: TRBV6-2/TRBV6-3
clone size: many
J gene: TRBJ1-5
D gene: NA

CDR3 protein: CASSDGGLYEQYF
CDR3 DNA: TGTGCCAGCAGTGACGGAGGGCTATACGAGCAGTACTTC
V gene: TRBV25-1
clone size: many
J gene: TRBJ2-7
D gene: NA

CDR3 protein: CASSPQVSSNQPQHF
CDR3 DNA: TGTGCCAGCAGTCCCCAGGTCAGCAGCAATCAGCCCCAGCATTTT
V gene: TRBV12-3/TRBV12-4
clone size: many
J gene: TRBJ1-5
D gene: NA